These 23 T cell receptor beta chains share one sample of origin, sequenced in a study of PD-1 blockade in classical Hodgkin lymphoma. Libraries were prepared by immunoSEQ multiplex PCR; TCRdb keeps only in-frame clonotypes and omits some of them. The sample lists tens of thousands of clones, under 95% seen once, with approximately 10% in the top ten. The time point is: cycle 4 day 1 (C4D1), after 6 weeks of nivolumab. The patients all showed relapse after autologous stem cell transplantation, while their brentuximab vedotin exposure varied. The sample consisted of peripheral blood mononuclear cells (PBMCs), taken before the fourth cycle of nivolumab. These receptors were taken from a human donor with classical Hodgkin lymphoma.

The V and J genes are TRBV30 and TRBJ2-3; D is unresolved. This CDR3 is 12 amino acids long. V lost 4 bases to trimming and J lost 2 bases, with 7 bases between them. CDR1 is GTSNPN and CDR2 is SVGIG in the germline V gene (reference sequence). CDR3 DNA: TGTGCCTGGAACGGGCACACAGATACGCAGTATTTT. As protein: CAWNGHTDTQYF.

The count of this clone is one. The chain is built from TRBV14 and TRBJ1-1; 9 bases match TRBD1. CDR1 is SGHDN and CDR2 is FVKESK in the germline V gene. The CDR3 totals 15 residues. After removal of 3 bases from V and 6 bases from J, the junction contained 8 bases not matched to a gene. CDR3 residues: CASSHEIRDRAEAFF. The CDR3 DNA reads TGTGCCAGCAGCCATGAGATCCGGGACAGGGCTGAAGCTTTCTTT.

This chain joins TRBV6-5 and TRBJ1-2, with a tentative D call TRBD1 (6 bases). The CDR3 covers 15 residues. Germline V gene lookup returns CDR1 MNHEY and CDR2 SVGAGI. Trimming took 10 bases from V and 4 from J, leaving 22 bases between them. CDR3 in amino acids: CATISASGASYGYTF. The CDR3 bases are TGTGCCACCATATCCGCCTCGGGGGCCTCCTATGGCTACACCTTC.

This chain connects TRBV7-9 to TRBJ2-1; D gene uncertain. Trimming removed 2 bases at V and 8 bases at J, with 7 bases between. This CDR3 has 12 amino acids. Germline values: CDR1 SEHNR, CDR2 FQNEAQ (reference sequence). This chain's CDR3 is CASSLSSDEQFF. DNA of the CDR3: TGTGCCAGCAGCTTATCAAGCGATGAGCAGTTCTTC.

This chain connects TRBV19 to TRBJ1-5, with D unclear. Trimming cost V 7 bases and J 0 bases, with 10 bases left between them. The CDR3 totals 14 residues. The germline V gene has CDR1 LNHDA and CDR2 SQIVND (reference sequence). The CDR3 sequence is CASKEPYSNQPQHF. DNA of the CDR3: TGTGCCAGTAAAGAGCCGTATAGCAATCAGCCCCAGCATTTT.

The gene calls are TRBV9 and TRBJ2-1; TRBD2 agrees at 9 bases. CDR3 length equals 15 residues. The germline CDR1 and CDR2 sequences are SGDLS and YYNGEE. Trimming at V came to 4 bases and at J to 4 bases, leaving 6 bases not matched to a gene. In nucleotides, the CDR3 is TGTGCCAGCAGCCCGGCGGGGGGGCCGTACAATGAGCAGTTCTTC. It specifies CASSPAGGPYNEQFF.

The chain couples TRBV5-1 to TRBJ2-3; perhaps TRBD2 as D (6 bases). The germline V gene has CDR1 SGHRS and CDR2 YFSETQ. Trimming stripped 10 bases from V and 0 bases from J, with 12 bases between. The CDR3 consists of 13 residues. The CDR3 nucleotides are TGCGCCGGCCGGGACTCAAGCACAGATACGCAGTATTTT. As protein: CAGRDSSTDTQYF.

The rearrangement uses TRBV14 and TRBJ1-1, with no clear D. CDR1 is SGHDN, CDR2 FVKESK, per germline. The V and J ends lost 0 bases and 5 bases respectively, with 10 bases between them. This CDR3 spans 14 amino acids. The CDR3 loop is CASSQDNRLTEAFF. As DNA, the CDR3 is TGTGCCAGCAGCCAAGATAACAGACTGACTGAAGCTTTCTTT.

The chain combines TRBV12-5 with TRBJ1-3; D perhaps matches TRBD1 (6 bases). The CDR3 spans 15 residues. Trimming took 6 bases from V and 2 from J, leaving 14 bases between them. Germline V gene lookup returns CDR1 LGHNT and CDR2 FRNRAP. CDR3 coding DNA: TGTGCTAGTGGGGGCGGACAGTCAACTGGAAACACCATATATTTT. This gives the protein CASGGGQSTGNTIYF.

The CDR3 sequence: CASAPQTTNEKLFF. The DNA for the CDR3 is TGTGCCAGCGCTCCACAGACAACTAATGAAAAACTGTTTTTT. This chain connects TRBV6-1 to TRBJ1-4; no firm D call. CDR3 length equals 14 residues. The V end was cut by 8 bases, the J end by 0 bases, with 10 bases between. Germline values: CDR1 MNHNS, CDR2 SASEGT.

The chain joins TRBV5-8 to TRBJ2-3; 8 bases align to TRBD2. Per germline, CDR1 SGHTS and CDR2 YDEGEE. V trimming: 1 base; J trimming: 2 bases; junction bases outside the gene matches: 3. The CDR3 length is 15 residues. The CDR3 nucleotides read TGTGCCAGCAGCTTGTGGCGGGGGGTCACAGATACGCAGTATTTT. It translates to CASSLWRGVTDTQYF.

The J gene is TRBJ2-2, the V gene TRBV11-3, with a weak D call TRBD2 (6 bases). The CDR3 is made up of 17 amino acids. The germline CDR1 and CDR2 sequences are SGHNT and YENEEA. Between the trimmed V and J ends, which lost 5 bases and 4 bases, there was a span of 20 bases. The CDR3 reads CASSRGTAISPTGELFF. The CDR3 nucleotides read TGTGCCAGCAGCCGCGGGACGGCGATATCCCCCACCGGGGAGCTGTTTTTT.

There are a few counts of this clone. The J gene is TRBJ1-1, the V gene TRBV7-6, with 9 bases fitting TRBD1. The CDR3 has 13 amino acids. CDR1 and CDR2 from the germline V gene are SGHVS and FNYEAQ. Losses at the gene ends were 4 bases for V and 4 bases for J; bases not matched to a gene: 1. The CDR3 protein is CASSSDRGTEAFF. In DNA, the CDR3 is TGTGCCAGCAGCTCGGACAGGGGCACTGAAGCTTTCTTT. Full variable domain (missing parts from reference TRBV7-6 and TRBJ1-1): GAGVSQSPRYKVTKRGQDVALRCDPISGHVSLYWYRQALGQGPEFLTYFNYEAQQDKSGLPNDRFSAERPEGSISTLTIQRTEQRDSAMYRCASSSDRGTEAFFGQGTRLTVV.

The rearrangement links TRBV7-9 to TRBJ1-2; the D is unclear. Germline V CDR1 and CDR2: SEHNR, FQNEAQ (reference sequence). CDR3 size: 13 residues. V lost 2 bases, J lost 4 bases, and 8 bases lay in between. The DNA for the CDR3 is TGTGCCAGCAGCTTACCGGGTGCCTATGGCTACACCTTC. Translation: CASSLPGAYGYTF.

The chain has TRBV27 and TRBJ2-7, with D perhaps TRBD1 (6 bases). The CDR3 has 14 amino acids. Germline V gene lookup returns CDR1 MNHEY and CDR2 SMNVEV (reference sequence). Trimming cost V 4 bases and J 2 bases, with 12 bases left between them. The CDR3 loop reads CASSSLTGTYEQYF. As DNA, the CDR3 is TGTGCCAGCAGTTCATTAACAGGGACCTACGAGCAGTACTTC.

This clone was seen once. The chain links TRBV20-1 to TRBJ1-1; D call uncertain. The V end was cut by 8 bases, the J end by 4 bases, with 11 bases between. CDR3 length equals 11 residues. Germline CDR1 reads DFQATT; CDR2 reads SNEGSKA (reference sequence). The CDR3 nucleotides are TGCAGTCTCGGGTTAGGCACTGAAGCTTTCTTT. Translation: CSLGLGTEAFF.

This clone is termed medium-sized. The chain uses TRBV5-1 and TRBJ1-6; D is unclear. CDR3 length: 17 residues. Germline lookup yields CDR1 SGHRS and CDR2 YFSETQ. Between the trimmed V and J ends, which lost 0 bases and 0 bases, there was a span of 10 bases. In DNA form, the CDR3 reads TGCGCCAGCAGCTTGGCGGATCTAAGCTCCTATAATTCACCCCTCCACTTT. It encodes CASSLADLSSYNSPLHF.

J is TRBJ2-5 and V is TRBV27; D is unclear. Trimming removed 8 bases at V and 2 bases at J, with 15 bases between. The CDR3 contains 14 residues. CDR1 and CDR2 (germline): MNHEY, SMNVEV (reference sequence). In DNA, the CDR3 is TGTGCCAGCGGAGAGTCGGCAGCTCAAGAGACCCAGTACTTC. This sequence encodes CASGESAAQETQYF.

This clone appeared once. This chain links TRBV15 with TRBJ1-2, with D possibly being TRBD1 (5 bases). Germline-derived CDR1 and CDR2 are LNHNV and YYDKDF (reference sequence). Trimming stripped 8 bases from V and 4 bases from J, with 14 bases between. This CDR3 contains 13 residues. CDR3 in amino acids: CATGLRGRYGYTF. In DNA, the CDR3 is TGTGCCACCGGTTTGAGGGGACGCTATGGCTACACCTTC.

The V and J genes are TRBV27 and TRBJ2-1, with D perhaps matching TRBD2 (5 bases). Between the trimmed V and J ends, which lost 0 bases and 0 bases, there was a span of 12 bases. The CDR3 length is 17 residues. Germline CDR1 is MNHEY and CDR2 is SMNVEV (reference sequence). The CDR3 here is CASSLSHSVSSYNEQFF. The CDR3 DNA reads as TGTGCCAGCAGTTTATCCCATAGCGTCAGCTCCTACAATGAGCAGTTCTTC.

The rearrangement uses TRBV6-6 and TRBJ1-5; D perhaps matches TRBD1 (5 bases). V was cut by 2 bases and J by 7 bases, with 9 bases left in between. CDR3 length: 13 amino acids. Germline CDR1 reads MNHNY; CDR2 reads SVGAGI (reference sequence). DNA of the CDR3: TGTGCCAGCAGTTACGTCGGGGGGCAGCCCCAGCATTTT. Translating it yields CASSYVGGQPQHF.

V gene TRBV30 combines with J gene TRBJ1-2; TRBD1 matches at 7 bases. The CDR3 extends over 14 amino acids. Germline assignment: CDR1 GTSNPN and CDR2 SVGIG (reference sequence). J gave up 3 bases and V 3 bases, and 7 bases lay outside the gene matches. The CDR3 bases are TGTGCCTGGAGAAACAGGGGAAGGGACTATGGCTACACCTTC. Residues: CAWRNRGRDYGYTF.

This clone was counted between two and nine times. CDR3 sequence reads: CASSTSGDQETQYF. Here the CDR3 DNA reads TGCGCCAGCTCGACTAGCGGGGATCAAGAGACCCAGTACTTC. The rearrangement uses TRBV5-1 and TRBJ2-5, with 11 bases aligning to TRBD2. CDR3 length: 14 amino acids. After removal of 7 bases from V and 2 bases from J, the junction contained 4 bases not matched to a gene. Per the germline V gene, CDR1 is SGHRS and CDR2 is YFSETQ.